These 23 T cell receptor beta chains share one sample of origin, sequenced in a study of T cells in Graves' hyperthyroidism and ophthalmopathy. RNA transcripts yielded amplified TCR beta CDR3 regions. The TCR CDR3 was amplified in a first-round RT-PCR using the HTBI primer set. TCRdb used MiXCR to reprocess the multiplex PCR reads, holding one entry per CDR3 protein. This sample has approximately 590,000 distinct CDR3 sequences; about 15% occur once, and the top ten carry around 7.5%. Input material: blood. These receptors originate from a woman between 25 and 40 years old with Graves' hyperthyroidism.

The gene calls are TRBV19 and TRBJ1-5, with D unclear. There are 17 residues in the CDR3. Trimming stripped 2 bases from V and 3 bases from J, with 17 bases between. Germline values: CDR1 LNHDA, CDR2 SQIVND (reference sequence). CDR3 sequence reads: CASSITGVEAVNQPQHF. CDR3 bases: TGTGCCAGTAGTATAACCGGGGTCGAGGCCGTCAATCAGCCCCAGCATTTT.

This clonotype was found many times. This sequence joins TRBV7-2 and TRBJ2-1, with 7 bases lining up with TRBD2. Unmatched junction bases numbered 16, after V lost 7 bases and J lost 10 bases. There are 15 residues in the CDR3. In germline, CDR1 is SGHTA, CDR2 FQGNSA. This chain's CDR3 is CASTTPLMREREQFF. CDR3 in DNA: TGTGCCAGCACCACCCCGTTGATGCGGGAGAGAGAGCAGTTCTTC.

This clonotype was seen many times. The V call is TRBV29-1, the J call TRBJ2-1; tentative D call: TRBD1 (5 bases). Germline CDR1 and CDR2: SQVTM and ANQGSEA. Trimming pared 1 base from V and 8 bases from J, leaving 15 bases between. The CDR3 is 14 amino acids. The CDR3 DNA reads as TGCAGCGTTGAAGTATTGCAGGGTCTTCATGAGCAGTTCTTC. It is translated as CSVEVLQGLHEQFF.

This clonotype showed up many times. The chain uses TRBV20-1 and TRBJ1-1, with a tentative D call TRBD1 (5 bases). Germline V CDR1 and CDR2: DFQATT, SNEGSKA (reference sequence). The CDR3 sequence is 14 residues long. Trimming stripped 1 base from V and 6 bases from J, with 15 bases between. The DNA for the CDR3 is TGCAGTGCTAGAGGACAGCTCGGCATCGCTGAAGCTTTCTTT. Translated, it gives CSARGQLGIAEAFF.

V usage is TRBV7-3 and J usage is TRBJ2-1; D call uncertain. The CDR3 has 17 amino acids. V gave up 2 bases and J gave up 10 bases, with 24 bases separating them. Germline V gene sequence: CDR1 SGHTA, CDR2 FQGTGA. For the CDR3, the DNA is TGTGCCAGCAGCTTAGGGTTCCATCGGACCACCGTCCAAGAGCAGTTCTTC. Residues: CASSLGFHRTTVQEQFF.

This clonotype was observed many times. The J gene is TRBJ1-5, the V gene TRBV20-1; no clear D gene. The V and J ends lost 5 bases and 4 bases respectively, with 6 bases between them. The CDR3 totals 11 residues. The germline CDR1 and CDR2 sequences are DFQATT and SNEGSKA (reference sequence). The DNA for the CDR3 is TGCAGTGCTGTACGAAATCAGCCCCAGCATTTT. This codes for CSAVRNQPQHF.

There are many counts of this clonotype. This chain uses TRBV30 with TRBJ2-3; 12 bases agree with TRBD2. The CDR3 length is 16 residues. Germline V gives CDR1 GTSNPN, CDR2 SVGIG (reference sequence). V trimming: 1 base; J trimming: 2 bases; junction bases outside the gene matches: 4. The CDR3 nucleotides are TGTGCCTGGAGTGCCGGACTAGCGGGACCCACAGATACGCAGTATTTT. Its protein is CAWSAGLAGPTDTQYF.

About this clonotype: Since a far larger clone is one base different, this is likely a read error. The J gene is TRBJ2-7, the V gene TRBV20-1, with TRBD2 matching 8 bases. Germline V gene lookup returns CDR1 DFQATT and CDR2 SNEGSKA (reference sequence). The CDR3 length is 13 residues. The V and J ends lost 6 bases and 4 bases, in that order; junction bases with no gene match: 8. CDR3 coding DNA: TGCAGTGCCCGACCAGCGGGAGCTTACGAGCAGTACTTC. Amino acid sequence: CSARPAGAYEQYF.

The table lists this clonotype with many counts. This chain connects TRBV7-2 to TRBJ2-7; possible D gene TRBD2, 6 bases. Trimming shortened V by 6 bases and J by 4 bases, and 19 bases separated the two germline ends. From germline, CDR1 is SGHTA and CDR2 FQGNSA. The CDR3 loop spans 15 amino acids. CDR3 amino acids: CASRPRPGLKYEQYF. Here the CDR3 DNA reads TGTGCCAGCAGACCCCGACCGGGACTCAAATACGAGCAGTACTTC.

The J gene is TRBJ1-5, the V gene TRBV20-1; 7 bases align to TRBD1. The CDR3 totals 13 residues. In germline, CDR1 is DFQATT, CDR2 SNEGSKA (reference sequence). Trimming cost V 5 bases and J 9 bases; bases outside gene matches: 10. CDR3 sequence (DNA): TGCAGTGCTGAGGACAGGTGGGGGGGGCCCCAGCATTTT. Translation: CSAEDRWGGPQHF.

Comments on this clonotype: With a much larger clone just one base away, this may be a read error. The chain carries TRBV20-1 and TRBJ2-1; no clear D. The V end was cut by 1 base, the J end by 10 bases, with 8 bases between. This CDR3 is built from 11 residues. Looked up from germline, CDR1 is DFQATT and CDR2 is SNEGSKA (reference sequence). CDR3 sequence (DNA): TGCAGTGCTAGAGGGCTAAGGGAGCAGTTCTTC. Protein product: CSARGLREQFF.

This clonotype showed up just a few times. The genes are TRBV30 and TRBJ2-7, with D maybe TRBD1 (6 bases). Per germline, CDR1 GTSNPN and CDR2 SVGIG (reference sequence). Trimming left V 2 bases short and J 5 bases short, with 22 bases between. The CDR3 runs to 16 residues. The CDR3 spells CAWSRMGAGRGNEQYF. In nucleotides, the CDR3 is TGTGCCTGGAGTCGCATGGGGGCAGGGAGAGGAAACGAGCAGTACTTC.

This clonotype was found a few times. V is TRBV20-1 and J is TRBJ2-3, with 7 bases identical to TRBD2. The CDR3 totals 11 residues. Germline V CDR1 and CDR2: DFQATT, SNEGSKA (reference sequence). The trim removed 2 bases at V and 14 bases at J, leaving 7 bases unmatched. CDR3 protein: CSARFQRDRYF. For the CDR3, the DNA is TGCAGTGCTAGATTCCAGCGGGATCGGTATTTT.

The rearrangement joins TRBV9 to TRBJ1-5; possible D gene TRBD1, 5 bases. The CDR3 totals 15 residues. Germline V gene data show CDR1 as SGDLS and CDR2 as YYNGEE. The ends were cut back, 0 bases at V and 7 bases at J, with 14 bases in the middle. The CDR3 nucleotides are TGTGCCAGCAGCGTAGGGGAGGGACTGGGGCAGCCCCAGCATTTT. It yields the protein CASSVGEGLGQPQHF.

This clonotype was recorded at least ten times. The CDR3 here is CSVGGSPYNEQFF. In nucleotides, the CDR3 is TGCAGTGTAGGGGGGAGTCCCTACAATGAGCAGTTCTTC. This chain links TRBV20-1 with TRBJ2-1; D may be TRBD1 or TRBD2 (6 bases each). In germline, CDR1 is DFQATT, CDR2 SNEGSKA (reference sequence). This CDR3 spans 13 amino acids. Deletions cut 7 bases from V and 2 bases from J, with 12 bases between.

The CDR3 nucleotides read TGTGCCAGCAGCTTCCCGGGACAGCTGAACACTGAAGCTTTCTTT. Residues: CASSFPGQLNTEAFF. The V gene is TRBV5-4, the J gene TRBJ1-1; 7 bases are shared with TRBD1. Trimming removed 2 bases from V and 0 bases from J; junction bases left unmatched: 4. CDR1 is SGHNT, CDR2 YYREEE, per germline (reference sequence). The length of the CDR3 is 15 residues.

This chain links TRBV25-1 with TRBJ2-2; 9 bases line up with TRBD1. The CDR3 extends over 17 amino acids. With V trimmed by 3 bases and J by 3 bases, 8 bases remained unmatched. Germline CDR1 reads MGHDK; CDR2 reads SYGVNS. The CDR3 coding sequence is TGTGCCAGCAGTGAGGGGTGGGACAGGGCGCACACCGGGGAGCTGTTTTTT. It encodes CASSEGWDRAHTGELFF.

This clonotype was detected ten times or more. This chain uses TRBV12-3 or TRBV12-4 with TRBJ1-2, with D uncertain. The V gene lost 4 bases and the J gene lost 7 bases, with 13 bases spanning the gap. The CDR3 has 13 residues. The CDR3 reads CASSWGFNSGYTF. CDR3 nucleotides: TGTGCCAGCAGTTGGGGTTTCAACAGTGGCTACACCTTC.

This chain joins TRBV30 and TRBJ2-3; 11 bases are shared with TRBD2. CDR3 length: 14 amino acids. CDR1 and CDR2 from the germline V gene are GTSNPN and SVGIG (reference sequence). With 5 bases clipped from V and 5 bases from J, the junction kept 6 bases outside the gene matches. In DNA, the CDR3 is TGTGCCTGGTCTCTAGCGGGAGGACAAGATACGCAGTATTTT. Protein: CAWSLAGGQDTQYF.

This clonotype was counted ten times or more. The rearrangement uses TRBV5-1 and TRBJ2-7, with D possibly TRBD1 on 5 matching bases. The CDR3 sequence is 15 residues long. Germline V gives CDR1 SGHRS, CDR2 YFSETQ. V was pared by 0 bases and J by 5 bases, with 15 bases between. The CDR3 loop is CASSLAGQGSHEQYF. Here the CDR3 DNA reads TGCGCCAGCAGCTTGGCAGGGCAGGGTTCCCACGAGCAGTACTTC.

This clonotype showed up many times. The chain uses TRBV28 and TRBJ2-7, with D possibly TRBD1 on 5 matching bases. Trimming stripped 3 bases from V and 2 bases from J, with 17 bases between. The CDR3 length is 16 residues. The germline V gene encodes CDR1 MDHEN and CDR2 SYDVKM. The CDR3 bases are TGTGCCAGCAGTTTCAATGCAGGGTTCTCTGCCTACGAGCAGTACTTC. Its translation: CASSFNAGFSAYEQYF.

The V gene is TRBV6-5, the J gene TRBJ2-5; possibly TRBD2 for D (6 bases). Trimming removed 0 bases at V and 5 bases at J, with 10 bases between. CDR1 MNHEY and CDR2 SVGAGI come from the germline V gene. The CDR3 extends over 14 amino acids. The CDR3 protein is CASSYSLGRETQYF. The CDR3 region has the DNA TGTGCCAGCAGTTACTCACTGGGGAGGGAGACCCAGTACTTC.

Comment on this clonotype: One base away lies a much larger clone, so this may be a sequencing read error. The chain uses TRBV4-2 and TRBJ1-5, with D possibly being TRBD1 (6 bases). Between the trimmed V and J ends, which lost 4 bases and 1 base, there was a span of 17 bases. The germline gives CDR1 LGHNA, CDR2 YNFKEQ. The CDR3 totals 17 residues. In DNA, the CDR3 is TGTGCCAGCAGCCTTGGGACATCAAGTGGGAGCAATCAGCCCCAGCATTTT. Amino acids: CASSLGTSSGSNQPQHF.